This TCR beta chain comes out of a study of CD8 T cells in ankylosing spondylitis. General observations from the study: Disease-linked clones reportedly showed significant enrichment in matched ankylosing spondylitis synovial fluid. One TCR beta motif, made up of under ten highly homologous variants, appeared characteristic of ankylosing spondylitis blood. In peripheral blood, disease-linked CD8+ clones occurred at relatively low frequencies.

This clonotype was recorded at least ten times. Antigen specificity is unknown. Generation of TCR beta libraries employed quantitative 5'-RACE incorporating molecular barcodes. MiXCR, applied by TCRdb to the 5' RACE reads, yields one record per CDR3 protein. The profile shows under 300,000 distinct CDR3 sequences, approximately 12% of them singletons. Trimming removed 6 bases from V and 4 bases from J, with 13 bases in between. CDR3 length: 13 residues. Germline V gene sequence: CDR1 DFQATT, CDR2 SNEGSKA (reference sequence). Sequencing was carried out using blood, either unsorted or a sorted T cell fraction (not recorded which). The genes are TRBV20-1 and TRBJ1-5; weak D call: TRBD1 (6 bases). This sequence was found in a male donor with ankylosing spondylitis or in good health (not recorded which). CDR3 in DNA: TGCAGTGCCCGATCGGACAGTAATCAGCCCCAGCATTTT. Protein product: CSARSDSNQPQHF.